This is a list of T cell receptor beta chains from one sample in a study of Graves' ophthalmopathy and Graves' hyperthyroidism. In TCRdb, the multiplex PCR reads were re-called with MiXCR into one record per CDR3 protein. This sample carries a few hundred thousand distinct CDR3 sequences, 39% of them seen once, and the ten largest clones take around 4%. Sequencing used peripheral blood or thyroid tissue (not recorded which). The receptors derive from an adult man with Graves' hyperthyroidism. The CDR3 runs from the conserved cysteine through the conserved F or W. The D gene is left open where the match is weak. Size tells how often a clone was seen (once, few, many) or the class of an expanded clone, and some rows leave it out.

D: TRBD1; size: many; V: TRBV12-3/TRBV12-4; J: TRBJ2-7; DNA: TGTGCCAGCAGGGGACAGGGGTTATTCCACGAGCAGTACTTC; CDR3: CASRGQGLFHEQYF
D: TRBD1; size: many; V: TRBV12-5; J: TRBJ2-5; DNA: TGTGCTAGTGGTTTGGACGGCGGGACAGGGCGAGAGACCCAGTACTTC; CDR3: CASGLDGGTGRETQYF
D: TRBD2; size: -; V: TRBV29-1; J: TRBJ2-5; DNA: TGCAGCTTGGTGGGACTAGCGGGAGGCGGAGGAGAGACCCAGTACTTC; CDR3: CSLVGLAGGGGETQYF
D: -; size: -; V: TRBV12-3/TRBV12-4; J: TRBJ2-5; DNA: TGTGCCAGCAGTCTCATGACGGGGCAGGGAGAGACCCAGTACTTC; CDR3: CASSLMTGQGETQYF
D: -; size: many; V: TRBV20-1; J: TRBJ2-5; DNA: TGCAGTGCTCCCCCGACAGCACAAGAGACCCAGTACTTC; CDR3: CSAPPTAQETQYF
D: TRBD1; size: many; V: TRBV15; J: TRBJ1-2; DNA: TGTGCCACCAGCCGGGACAGGGGAAGCTATGGCTACACCTTC; CDR3: CATSRDRGSYGYTF
D: -; size: many; V: TRBV5-8; J: TRBJ2-6; DNA: TGTGCCAGCAGCTTGGGGCAGGGTTCCGGGGCCAACGTCCTGACTTTC; CDR3: CASSLGQGSGANVLTF
D: TRBD2; size: many; V: TRBV2; J: TRBJ2-7; DNA: TGTGCCAGCAGCGCGGCTAGCGGGGGGACCTACGAGCAGTACTTC; CDR3: CASSAASGGTYEQYF
D: -; size: many; V: TRBV7-6; J: TRBJ1-5; DNA: TGTGCCAGCAGCGGGGGGGGCCACGGAGATCAGCCCCAGCATTTT; CDR3: CASSGGGHGDQPQHF
D: TRBD1; size: -; V: TRBV7-9; J: TRBJ2-2; DNA: TGTGCCAGCAGCTTAGACAGGGGAAAGGGCGGGGAGCTGTTTTTT; CDR3: CASSLDRGKGGELFF
D: -; size: many; V: TRBV12-3/TRBV12-4; J: TRBJ1-1; DNA: TGTGCCAGCAGTTTACGGGGGCTGAGCACTGAAGCTTTCTTT; CDR3: CASSLRGLSTEAFF
D: -; size: -; V: TRBV5-6; J: TRBJ1-4; DNA: TGTGCCTGGAGTGTACAGCTAAATGAAAAACTGTTTTTT; CDR3: CAWSVQLNEKLFF
D: TRBD2; size: -; V: TRBV2; J: TRBJ2-3; DNA: TGTGCCAGCACGACGCTAGCGGGAGATCTGAGTACGCAGTATTTT; CDR3: CASTTLAGDLSTQYF